What follows describes a single TCR beta chain. Sequenced by immunoSEQ multiplex PCR; TCRdb stores in-frame clones only, minus some. The sample holds around 180,000 clones; about 80% are singletons and the top ten take 1.5%. The record originates from a study of blood T cell repertoires in COVID-19. Study context: T cells, B-cell-depleted T cells, or PBMCs provided the cDNA or gDNA that served as material.

Sequencing was carried out using peripheral blood. The receptor was derived from a human donor in a cohort sampled during active COVID-19.

The DNA for the CDR3 is TGTGCCAGCACCCAGTACGAGCAGTACTTC. This encodes CASTQYEQYF. The chain recombines TRBV6-5 with TRBJ2-7; D is unresolved. There are 10 residues in the CDR3. Germline V gives CDR1 MNHEY, CDR2 SVGAGI. V lost 7 bases and J 4 bases, leaving 5 bases between the germline ends.